This T cell receptor beta chain is from a study of Ad26.COV2.S vaccination and SARS-CoV-2 variants. The overall study: Participant was drawn from the COV1001 Ad26.COV2.S trial arm. Findings of the study overall: After vaccination, reports described spike-specific CD8+ and CD4+ T cell responses as showing substantial breadth.

The treatment here: 19 received Ad26.COV2.S at low or high dose, single or two shots; about 5 received placebo; per-sample allocation not given. Sampling happened 63 days after the first vaccine or placebo injection. As to this clone: Its antigen is not identified.

Data came from immunoSEQ multiplex PCR; TCRdb stores just in-frame clones and leaves some out. The sample shows about 470,000 clones, around 90% of them seen only once. The CDR3 runs to 10 residues. V was clipped by 6 bases and J by 6 bases; unmatched bases: 1. From germline, CDR1 is DFQATT and CDR2 SNEGSKA (reference sequence). The sequencing here drew on peripheral blood, taken in a trial of Ad26.COV2.S vaccine versus placebo. The TCR originated in a person between 18 and 60 years old who received the Ad26.COV2.S COVID-19 vaccine or a placebo. This chain connects TRBV20-1 to TRBJ2-7, with 8 bases lining up with TRBD1. The CDR3: CSATGGEQYF. The CDR3 bases are TGCAGTGCCACAGGGGGCGAGCAGTACTTC.